Listed below are T cell receptor beta chains from one sample, sequenced in a study of blood T cell repertoires in COVID-19. Using immunoSEQ multiplex PCR, the repertoire was profiled, and TCRdb retains in-frame clones only, with some absent. The table has about 180,000 clones, about 80% seen once. The source material was PBMCs or T cells enriched from blood (not recorded which). The source is a man aged 60 to 69 who had been exposed to COVID-19. Each CDR3 is given without its conserved first and last residue. Rows may omit the clone size; those that give it use once, few, many or a size class.

clone size | J gene | V gene | CDR3 protein
NA | TRBJ1-1 | TRBV19 | ASSTGDRLNTEAF
NA | TRBJ1-2 | TRBV27 | ASSLSTGASGYT
NA | TRBJ2-3 | TRBV24-1 | ATSDRGQEGSDTQY
NA | TRBJ1-2 | TRBV7-9 | ASSPQQGYGYT
NA | TRBJ1-1 | TRBV3-1/TRBV3-2 | ASSRDTNEAF
few | TRBJ1-6 | TRBV2 | ASNPMGGSYNSPLH
NA | TRBJ1-2 | TRBV9 | ASSGTGLGYGYT
NA | TRBJ1-1 | TRBV5-1 | ASSWSQGSNTEAF
NA | TRBJ1-1 | TRBV24-1 | ATSEGGQARTEAF
NA | TRBJ1-1 | TRBV3-1/TRBV3-2 | ASSHQGGGNTEAF
NA | TRBJ2-1 | TRBV3-1/TRBV3-2 | ASSHEKLAGVYNEQF
once | TRBJ2-1 | TRBV6-5 | ASRRRDRDTNEQF
few | TRBJ1-2 | TRBV21-1 | ASPKGQNYGYT
once | TRBJ1-5 | TRBV6-5 | ASATDRTNNQPQH
NA | TRBJ2-2 | TRBV28 | ASAVGTLNTGELF
NA | TRBJ2-2 | TRBV2 | ASSESGTGFAGELF
NA | TRBJ2-1 | TRBV4-1 | ASSHPGHSNEQF
NA | TRBJ2-2 | TRBV28 | ASASPNTGELF
NA | TRBJ1-6 | TRBV9 | ASSPPGTGGSPLH
once | TRBJ2-7 | TRBV27 | ASSFRGYEQY
NA | TRBJ2-3 | TRBV29-1 | SVGVGQGKTDTQY
NA | TRBJ2-2 | TRBV9 | ASSLTSGANTGELF
NA | TRBJ2-7 | TRBV9 | ASSVVKDSPPPHEQY
NA | TRBJ2-7 | TRBV7-2 | ASSFQGQAYEQY
few | TRBJ2-5 | TRBV30 | AWSSGIRQETQY
NA | TRBJ2-5 | TRBV11-2 | ASSLEGSGGETQY
NA | TRBJ2-3 | TRBV7-9 | ASSPGTSGRGTDTQY
few | TRBJ1-1 | TRBV10-3 | AISPGPLRNTEAF
NA | TRBJ1-1 | TRBV30 | AWSKSGAALGTEAF
NA | TRBJ1-1 | TRBV5-8 | ASSFPGGSGTEAF
NA | TRBJ2-6 | TRBV19 | ASSILTGSGANVLT
NA | TRBJ1-5 | TRBV28 | ASRAGTGTQPQH
NA | TRBJ2-5 | TRBV6-5 | ASSYAGGRETQY
NA | TRBJ2-5 | TRBV19 | ASSRQSLETQY
NA | TRBJ2-5 | TRBV28 | ASSLGDRVGETQY
NA | TRBJ1-2 | TRBV19 | ATMTDYGYT
NA | TRBJ1-1 | TRBV6-5 | ASRLGNTEAF
NA | TRBJ2-7 | TRBV24-1 | ATSDHGAPYEQY
NA | TRBJ2-1 | TRBV25-1 | ASSAFREASYNEQF
NA | TRBJ2-5 | TRBV5-1 | ASSTGLAGQETQY
NA | TRBJ2-2 | TRBV7-3 | ASSSLGGPGELF
NA | TRBJ2-3 | TRBV5-1 | ASSLVWDSSTDTQY
NA | TRBJ1-4 | TRBV2 | ASSETGEKLF
NA | TRBJ2-3 | TRBV9 | ASSAGLAGGPLSTDTQY
NA | TRBJ2-7 | TRBV30 | ACPRASAAYEQY
NA | TRBJ2-2 | TRBV5-1 | ASSSSGSRTGELF
few | TRBJ2-5 | TRBV19 | ASSPQAQASGTQY